This TCR beta chain was sequenced in a study of patients and donors after allogeneic stem cell transplantation. The CDR3 loop spans 14 amino acids. Germline loops: CDR1 LNHDA, CDR2 SQIVND (reference sequence). V was cut by 7 bases and J by 4 bases, with 16 bases left in between. From the RT-PCR reads, TCRdb called clonotypes with MiXCR, one entry per CDR3 protein. This table holds approximately 150,000 distinct CDR3 sequences, about 24% found once. This clonotype was counted between two and nine times. Source material: blood, either unsorted or a sorted T cell fraction (not recorded which). V and J are TRBV19 and TRBJ1-1, with TRBD1 as a possible D gene (6 bases). The TCR sequence derives from a human donor who was either an allogeneic HSCT recipient or a stem cell or donor lymphocyte infusion donor (not recorded which). It is not recorded whose cells these are; they may come from a transplant donor. CDR3 DNA sequence: TGTGCCAGTAACCCGGCAGGGGACGGCACTGAAGCTTTCTTT. It is translated as CASNPAGDGTEAFF.